The clone carrying this T cell receptor beta chain appeared a few times. The sort gate was single viable CD3+CD4+CD8-CD45RO+ cells for memory CD4+ T cells. The sample comes from a study of memory CD4+ T cells and cytomegalovirus serostatus. Clones were sequenced by immunoSEQ multiplex PCR, and TCRdb holds only the in-frame ones, with some missing. The sample yields some 87,000 clones, roughly 80% seen once. The length of the CDR3 is 14 residues. The ends were cut back, 2 bases at V and 6 bases at J, with 14 bases in the middle. Germline V lookup: CDR1 MNHEY, CDR2 SMNVEV (reference sequence). The material sequenced was memory CD4+ T cells from blood. This sequence originates from an adult in good health and CMV-seropositive. The chain recombines TRBV27 with TRBJ2-7, with TRBD1 as a possible D gene (5 bases). The CDR3 is CASSLTATALEQYF. CDR3 bases: TGTGCCAGCAGTTTAACGGCGACAGCCCTCGAGCAGTACTTC.